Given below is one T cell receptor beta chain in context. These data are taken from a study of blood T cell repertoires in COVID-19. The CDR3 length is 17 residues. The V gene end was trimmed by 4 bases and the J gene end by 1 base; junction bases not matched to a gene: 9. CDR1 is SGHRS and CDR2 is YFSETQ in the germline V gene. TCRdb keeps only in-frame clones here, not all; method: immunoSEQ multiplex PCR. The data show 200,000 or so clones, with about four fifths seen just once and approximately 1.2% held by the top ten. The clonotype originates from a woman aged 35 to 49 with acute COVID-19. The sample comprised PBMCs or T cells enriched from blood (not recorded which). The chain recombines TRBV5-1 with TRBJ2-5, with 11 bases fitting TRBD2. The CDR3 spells CASSPRLAGPFQETQYF. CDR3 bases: TGCGCCAGCAGCCCTCGACTAGCGGGACCTTTCCAAGAGACCCAGTACTTC. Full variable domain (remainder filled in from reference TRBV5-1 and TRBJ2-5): KAGVTQTPRYLIKTRGQQVTLSCSPISGHRSVSWYQQTPGQGLQFLFEYFSETQRNKGNFPGRFSGRQFSNSRSEMNVSTLELGDSALYLCASSPRLAGPFQETQYFGPGTRLLVL.